This T cell receptor (beta chain) was documented in a study of T cell responses to AZD1222 COVID-19 vaccine. Study results and caveats: There were repertoire samples only from the period after the peak T cell response. White British people made up most donors, females outnumbered males, and clonal diversity was possibly underestimated. Baseline serology detected seropositivity in only a handful of AZD1222 recipients. Epitopes outside B.1.351 and B.1.1.7 mutated regions reportedly drew nearly half of spike TCRs.

Clones were read by immunoSEQ multiplex PCR, and TCRdb kept only the in-frame ones, dropping some. This sample has around 150,000 clones; roughly 92% occur once, and the top ten carry about 4.6%. Looked up from germline, CDR1 is LNHDA and CDR2 is SQIVND (reference sequence). V lost 6 bases and J lost 3, with 32 bases in between. This CDR3 region has 21 residues. Remarks on this clone: Its specificity is unknown.

The receptor was derived from an adult who received the AZD1222 COVID-19 vaccine. The material sequenced was peripheral blood, taken 28 days after the second AZD1222 dose. The J gene is TRBJ2-2, the V gene TRBV19; D is perhaps TRBD1 or TRBD2 (5 bases each). The CDR3 coding sequence is TGTGCCAGTAGATTGGGGCGAGGGATACCGATTACCTCTAGTGACACCGGGGAGCTGTTTTTT. Protein product: CASRLGRGIPITSSDTGELFF.